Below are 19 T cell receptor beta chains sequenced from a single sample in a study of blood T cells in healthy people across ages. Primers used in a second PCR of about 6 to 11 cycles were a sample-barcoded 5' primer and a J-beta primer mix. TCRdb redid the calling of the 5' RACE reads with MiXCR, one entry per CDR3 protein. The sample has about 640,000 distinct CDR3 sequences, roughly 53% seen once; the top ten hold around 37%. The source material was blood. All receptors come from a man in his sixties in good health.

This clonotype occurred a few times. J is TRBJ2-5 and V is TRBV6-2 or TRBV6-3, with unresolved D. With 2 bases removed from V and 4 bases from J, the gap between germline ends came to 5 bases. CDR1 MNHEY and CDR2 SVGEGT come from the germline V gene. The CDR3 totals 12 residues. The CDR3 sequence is CASSYPIETQYF. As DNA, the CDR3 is TGTGCCAGCAGTTACCCCATAGAGACCCAGTACTTC.

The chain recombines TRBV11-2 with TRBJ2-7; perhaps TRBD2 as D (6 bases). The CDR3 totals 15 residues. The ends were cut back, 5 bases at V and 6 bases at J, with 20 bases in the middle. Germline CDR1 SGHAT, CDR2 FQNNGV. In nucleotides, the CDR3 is TGTGCCAGCAGCACCCGAACCGCGGGGTGGGGCGAGCAGTACTTC. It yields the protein CASSTRTAGWGEQYF.

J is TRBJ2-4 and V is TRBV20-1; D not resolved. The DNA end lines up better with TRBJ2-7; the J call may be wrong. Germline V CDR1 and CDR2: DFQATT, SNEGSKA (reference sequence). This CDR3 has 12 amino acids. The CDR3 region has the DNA TGCAGTGCTAACGTTCCGGGTCTCGAGCAGTACTTC. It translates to CSANVPGLEQYF.

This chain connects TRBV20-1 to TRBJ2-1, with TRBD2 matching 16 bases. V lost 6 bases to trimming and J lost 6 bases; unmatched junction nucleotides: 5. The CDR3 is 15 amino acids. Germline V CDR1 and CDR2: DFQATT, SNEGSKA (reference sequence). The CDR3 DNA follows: TGCAGTGCAATCGGGACTAGCGGGGGGGCCAATGAGCAGTTCTTC. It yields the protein CSAIGTSGGANEQFF.

The CDR3, as DNA: TGTGCCAGCAGCGCCCCGGGGGCCGGTGAAGCTTTCTTT. This sequence encodes CASSAPGAGEAFF. The V call is TRBV7-9, the J call TRBJ1-1; TRBD1 might be the D (6 bases). Germline V gives CDR1 SEHNR, CDR2 FQNEAQ (reference sequence). The V end was cut by 5 bases, the J end by 7 bases, with 14 bases between. This CDR3 has 13 residues.

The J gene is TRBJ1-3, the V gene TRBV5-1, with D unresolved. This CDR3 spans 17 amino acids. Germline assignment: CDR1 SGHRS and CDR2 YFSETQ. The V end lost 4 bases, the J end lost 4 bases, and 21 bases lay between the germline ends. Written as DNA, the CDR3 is TGCGCCAGCAGCCCGTTGGGAGCCAGCCTCCAAGGAAACACCATATATTTT. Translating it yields CASSPLGASLQGNTIYF.

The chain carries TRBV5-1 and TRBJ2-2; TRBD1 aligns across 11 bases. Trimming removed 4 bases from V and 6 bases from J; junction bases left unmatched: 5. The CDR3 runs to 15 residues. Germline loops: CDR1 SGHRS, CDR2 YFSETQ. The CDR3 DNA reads TGCGCCAGCAGCCTGGACAGGGGGCTATCCGGGGAGCTGTTTTTT. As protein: CASSLDRGLSGELFF. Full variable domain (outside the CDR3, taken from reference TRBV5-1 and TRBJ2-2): KAGVTQTPRYLIKTRGQQVTLSCSPISGHRSVSWYQQTPGQGLQFLFEYFSETQRNKGNFPGRFSGRQFSNSRSEMNVSTLELGDSALYLCASSLDRGLSGELFFGEGSRLTVL.

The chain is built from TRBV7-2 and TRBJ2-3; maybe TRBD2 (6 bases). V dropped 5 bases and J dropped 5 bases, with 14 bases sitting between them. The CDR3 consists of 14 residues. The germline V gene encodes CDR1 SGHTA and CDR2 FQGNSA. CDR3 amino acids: CASSIGGFIDTQYF. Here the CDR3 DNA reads TGTGCCAGCAGCATCGGAGGGTTTATAGATACGCAGTATTTT.

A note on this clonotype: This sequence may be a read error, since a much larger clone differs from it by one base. DNA of the CDR3: TGTGCCAGCCGGGGGGCCTACGAGCGGTACTTC. This encodes CASRGAYERYF. This chain links TRBV19 with TRBJ2-7; D might be TRBD2 (7 bases). Germline CDR1 LNHDA, CDR2 SQIVND (reference sequence). The CDR3 contains 11 residues.

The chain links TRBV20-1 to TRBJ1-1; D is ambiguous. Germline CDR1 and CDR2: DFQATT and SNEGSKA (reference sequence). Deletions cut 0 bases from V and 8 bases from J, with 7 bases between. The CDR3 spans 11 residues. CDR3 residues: CSARDRSEAFF. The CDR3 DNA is TGCAGTGCTAGAGATAGGTCGGAAGCTTTCTTT.

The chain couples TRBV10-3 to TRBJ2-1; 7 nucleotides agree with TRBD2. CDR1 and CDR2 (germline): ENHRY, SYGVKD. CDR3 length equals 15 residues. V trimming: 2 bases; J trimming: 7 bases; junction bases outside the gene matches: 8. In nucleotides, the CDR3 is TGTGCCATCAGTGAGGGGCTAGCGGATGGGAATGAGCAGTTCTTC. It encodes CAISEGLADGNEQFF.

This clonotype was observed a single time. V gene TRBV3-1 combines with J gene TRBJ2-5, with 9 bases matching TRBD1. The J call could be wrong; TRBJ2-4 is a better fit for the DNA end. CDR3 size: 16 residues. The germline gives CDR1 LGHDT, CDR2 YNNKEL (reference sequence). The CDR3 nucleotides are TGTGCCAGCAGCAGTCGGGGACAGGGTGGAGAGAACATTCAGTACTTC. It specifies CASSSRGQGGENIQYF.

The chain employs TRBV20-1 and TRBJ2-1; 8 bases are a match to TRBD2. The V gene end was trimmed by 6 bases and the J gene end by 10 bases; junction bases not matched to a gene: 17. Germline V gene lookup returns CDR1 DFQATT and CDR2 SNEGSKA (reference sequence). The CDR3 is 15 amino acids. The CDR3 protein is CSANTNRGGLYEQFF. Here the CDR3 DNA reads TGCAGTGCAAACACAAACCGGGGGGGCCTTTACGAGCAGTTCTTC.

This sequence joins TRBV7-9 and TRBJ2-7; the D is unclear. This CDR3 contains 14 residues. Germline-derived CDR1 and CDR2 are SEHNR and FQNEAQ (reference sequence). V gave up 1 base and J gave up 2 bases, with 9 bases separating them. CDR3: CASSLVFHPYEQYF. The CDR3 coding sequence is TGTGCCAGCAGCTTAGTCTTTCACCCCTACGAGCAGTACTTC.

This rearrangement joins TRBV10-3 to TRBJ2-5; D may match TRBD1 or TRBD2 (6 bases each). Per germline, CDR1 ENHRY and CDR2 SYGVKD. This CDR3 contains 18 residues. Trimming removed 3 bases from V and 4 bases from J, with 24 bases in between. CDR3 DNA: TGTGCCATCAGTGAAAAGTGGCGAGGGGGGAGGTCCGTAGAGACCCAGTACTTC. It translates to CAISEKWRGGRSVETQYF.

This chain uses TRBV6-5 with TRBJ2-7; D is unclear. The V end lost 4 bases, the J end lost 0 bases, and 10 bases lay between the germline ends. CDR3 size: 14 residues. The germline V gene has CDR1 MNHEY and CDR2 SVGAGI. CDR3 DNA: TGTGCCAGCAGTTCCTACACGAGCTCCTACGAGCAGTACTTC. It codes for CASSSYTSSYEQYF.

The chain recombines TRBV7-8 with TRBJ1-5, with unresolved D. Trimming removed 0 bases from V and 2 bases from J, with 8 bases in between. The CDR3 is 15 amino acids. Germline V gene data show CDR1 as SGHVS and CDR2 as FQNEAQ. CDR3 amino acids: CASSLAVYGNQPQHF. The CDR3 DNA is TGTGCCAGCAGCTTAGCGGTCTACGGCAATCAGCCCCAGCATTTT.

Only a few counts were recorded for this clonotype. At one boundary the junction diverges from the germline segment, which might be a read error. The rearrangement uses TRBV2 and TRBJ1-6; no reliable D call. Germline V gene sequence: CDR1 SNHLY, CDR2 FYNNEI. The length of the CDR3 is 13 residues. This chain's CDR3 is CATKTPYISPLHF. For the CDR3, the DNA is TGTGCCACCAAGACACCTTATATTTCACCCCTCCACTTT. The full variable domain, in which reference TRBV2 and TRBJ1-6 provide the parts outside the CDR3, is EPEVTQTPSHQVTQMGQEVILRCVPISNHLYFYWYRQILGQKVEFLVSFYNNEISEKSEIFDDQFSVERPDGSNFTLKIRSTKLEDSAMYFCATKTPYISPLHFGNGTRLTVT.

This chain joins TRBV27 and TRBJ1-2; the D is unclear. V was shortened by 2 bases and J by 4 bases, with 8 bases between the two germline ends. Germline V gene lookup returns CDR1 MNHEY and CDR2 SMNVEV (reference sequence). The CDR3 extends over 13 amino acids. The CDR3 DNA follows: TGTGCCAGCAGTTTAACGGGTGCCTATGGCTACACCTTC. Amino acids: CASSLTGAYGYTF.